The 12 T cell receptor beta chains given below trace back to one sample, sequenced in a study of shared clonotypes between healthy human individuals. TCRdb keeps only in-frame clones here, not all; method: immunoSEQ multiplex PCR. The sample comprises some 2.4 million clones, more than 85% of which are singletons, and about 0.38% rests with the top ten. The sequenced material came from naive CD4+ T cells from PBMCs. Stated subset: CD45RA+ positively selected. These receptors were obtained from a man between 18 and 29 years old in good health. Some clones in this sample may be carry-over from other donors' samples.

This clone showed up just once. J is TRBJ2-3 and V is TRBV30; D assignment may be TRBD1 or TRBD2 (6 bases each). Trimming cost V 2 bases and J 0 bases, with 9 bases left between them. The CDR3 sequence is 14 residues long. Germline V gene lookup returns CDR1 GTSNPN and CDR2 SVGIG (reference sequence). CDR3 nucleotide sequence: TGTGCCTGGAGTAGGGGGGTGAGCACAGATACGCAGTATTTT. It yields the protein CAWSRGVSTDTQYF.

The chain joins TRBV4-3 to TRBJ2-5, with D perhaps matching TRBD1 or TRBD2 (5 bases each). From germline, CDR1 is LGHNA and CDR2 YSLEER. The CDR3 has 13 amino acids. The germline V and J ends were trimmed by 8 bases and 5 bases, with 15 bases remaining between them. The CDR3 loop is CASSGTLGETQYF. Here the CDR3 DNA reads TGCGCCAGCTCGGGGACGTTGGGGGAGACCCAGTACTTC.

The chain uses TRBV5-1 and TRBJ2-1; 7 bases agree with TRBD1. J gave up 8 bases and V 2 bases, and 13 bases lay outside the gene matches. The germline V gene encodes CDR1 SGHRS and CDR2 YFSETQ. This CDR3 is 16 amino acids long. The CDR3, as DNA: TGCGCCAGCAGCTTTAGGGGGCAGGGGAAAGTCGATGAGCAGTTCTTC. Its protein is CASSFRGQGKVDEQFF.

V and J are TRBV5-1 and TRBJ2-2, with D perhaps matching TRBD1 (5 bases). Germline lookup yields CDR1 SGHRS and CDR2 YFSETQ. The CDR3 is 15 residues long. V dropped 5 bases and J dropped 0 bases, with 11 bases sitting between them. Written as DNA, the CDR3 is TGCGCCAGCAGGTGGGGCCCCCCGAACACCGGGGAGCTGTTTTTT. Its translation: CASRWGPPNTGELFF.

J is TRBJ1-2 and V is TRBV30; weak D call: TRBD1 (6 bases). With 2 bases removed from V and 4 bases from J, the gap between germline ends came to 14 bases. Germline V gives CDR1 GTSNPN, CDR2 SVGIG (reference sequence). The CDR3 sequence is 14 residues long. This CDR3 reads CAWSSEDSGYGYTF. The CDR3 DNA is TGTGCCTGGAGTTCTGAGGACAGTGGCTATGGCTACACCTTC.

V and J are TRBV18 and TRBJ1-5; 7 bases are a match to TRBD1. Germline CDR1 is KGHSH and CDR2 is LQKENI. The CDR3 has 17 amino acids. With V trimmed by 3 bases and J by 5 bases, 13 bases remained unmatched. CDR3 bases: TGTGCCAGCTCACCTAATACAGGGGTTGTGATGGATCAGCCCCAGCATTTT. It codes for CASSPNTGVVMDQPQHF.

CDR3 nucleotide sequence: TGTGCCAGCAGCTTGAGGACAAACCAAGAGACCCAGTACTTC. Translating gives CASSLRTNQETQYF. The V call is TRBV7-2, the J call TRBJ2-5; TRBD1 might be the D (5 bases). The CDR3 sequence is 14 residues long. V lost 3 bases to trimming and J lost 0 bases, with 8 bases between them. Germline V gene lookup returns CDR1 SGHTA and CDR2 FQGNSA.

In regard to this clone: Other DNA sequences in this specimen translate into the identical CDR3. The chain is built from TRBV7-2 and TRBJ2-7; TRBD2 matches 11 bases. The CDR3 runs 15 residues. Germline loops: CDR1 SGHTA, CDR2 FQGNSA. J lost 4 bases, V lost 5 bases, and 7 bases had no gene match. As DNA, the CDR3 is TGTGCCAGCAGCCCCGGACTAGCGGGCGCGTACGAGCAGTACTTC. Translating it yields CASSPGLAGAYEQYF. Based on the CDR3 plus reference TRBV7-2 and TRBJ2-7, the full variable domain is GAGVSQSPSNKVTEKGKDVELRCDPISGHTALYWYRQSLGQGLEFLIYFQGNSAPDKSGLPSDRFSAERTGGSVSTLTIQRTQQEDSAVYLCASSPGLAGAYEQYFGPGTRLTVT.

V is TRBV30 and J is TRBJ1-2; maybe TRBD1 (5 bases). The length of the CDR3 is 15 residues. V gave up 5 bases and J gave up 0 bases, with 16 bases separating them. The germline V gene encodes CDR1 GTSNPN and CDR2 SVGIG (reference sequence). CDR3: CAWEKKTGPNYGYTF. CDR3 nucleotide sequence: TGTGCCTGGGAAAAAAAAACGGGGCCTAACTATGGCTACACCTTC.

The chain recombines TRBV4-1 with TRBJ1-5; D may be TRBD1 (6 bases). The germline gives CDR1 MGHRA, CDR2 YSYEKL. Between the trimmed V and J ends, which lost 1 base and 0 bases, there was a span of 16 bases. The CDR3 has 18 amino acids. This CDR3 is CASSQGTANLRSNQPQHF. DNA of the CDR3: TGCGCCAGCAGCCAAGGGACAGCGAACCTCCGTAGCAATCAGCCCCAGCATTTT.

The chain combines TRBV19 with TRBJ1-2, with D possibly being TRBD1 (5 bases). V was clipped by 6 bases and J by 1 base, with 12 bases between them. CDR1 is LNHDA and CDR2 is SQIVND in the germline V gene (reference sequence). The CDR3 is 14 residues long. The CDR3 reads CASSRRGDNYGYTF. Here the CDR3 DNA reads TGTGCCAGTAGCAGGCGGGGGGATAACTATGGCTACACCTTC. Together with reference TRBV19 and TRBJ1-2, the CDR3 gives the full variable domain: DGGITQSPKYLFRKEGQNVTLSCEQNLNHDAMYWYRQDPGQGLRLIYYSQIVNDFQKGDIAEGYSVSREKKESFPLTVTSAQKNPTAFYLCASSRRGDNYGYTFGSGTRLTVV.

This rearrangement joins TRBV27 to TRBJ1-5; D gene unclear. The CDR3 consists of 14 residues. CDR1 and CDR2 (germline): MNHEY, SMNVEV (reference sequence). The V gene lost 2 bases and the J gene lost 9 bases, with 14 bases spanning the gap. The CDR3, as DNA: TGTGCCAGCAGTTTAAGGCAGGCTTATCGGCCCCAGCATTTT. Translation gives CASSLRQAYRPQHF.